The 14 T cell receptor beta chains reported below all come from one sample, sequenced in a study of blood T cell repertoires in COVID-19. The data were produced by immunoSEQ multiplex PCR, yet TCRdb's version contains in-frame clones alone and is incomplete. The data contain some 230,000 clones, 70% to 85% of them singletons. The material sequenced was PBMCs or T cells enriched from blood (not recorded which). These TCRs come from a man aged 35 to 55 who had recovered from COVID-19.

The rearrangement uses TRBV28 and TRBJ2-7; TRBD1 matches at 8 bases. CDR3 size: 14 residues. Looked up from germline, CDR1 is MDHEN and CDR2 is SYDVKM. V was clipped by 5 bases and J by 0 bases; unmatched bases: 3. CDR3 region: CASSGDRSSYEQYF. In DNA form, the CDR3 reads TGTGCCAGCAGTGGGGACAGGAGCTCCTACGAGCAGTACTTC.

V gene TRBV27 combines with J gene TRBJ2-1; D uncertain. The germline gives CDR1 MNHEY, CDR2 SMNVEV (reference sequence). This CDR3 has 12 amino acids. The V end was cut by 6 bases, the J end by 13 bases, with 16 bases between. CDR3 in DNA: TGTGCCAGCAGAAAGAACAATTATGGTCAGTTCTTC. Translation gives CASRKNNYGQFF.

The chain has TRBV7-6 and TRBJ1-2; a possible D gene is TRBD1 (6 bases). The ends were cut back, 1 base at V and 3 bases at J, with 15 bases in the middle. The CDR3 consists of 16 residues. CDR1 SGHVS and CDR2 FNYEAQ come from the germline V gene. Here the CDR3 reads CASSLGAGPGDYGYTF. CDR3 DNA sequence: TGTGCCAGCAGCTTAGGGGCTGGGCCAGGGGACTATGGCTACACCTTC.

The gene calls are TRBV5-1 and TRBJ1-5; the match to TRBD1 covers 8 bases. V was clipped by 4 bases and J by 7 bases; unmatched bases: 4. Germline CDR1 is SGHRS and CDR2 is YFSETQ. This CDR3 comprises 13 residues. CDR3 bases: TGCGCCAGCAGCGCAGGGGGCGAACAGCCCCAGCATTTT. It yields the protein CASSAGGEQPQHF.

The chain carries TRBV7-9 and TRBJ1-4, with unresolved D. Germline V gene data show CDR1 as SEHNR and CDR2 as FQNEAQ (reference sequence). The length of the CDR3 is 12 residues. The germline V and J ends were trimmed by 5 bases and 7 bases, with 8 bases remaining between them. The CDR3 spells CASSPRGEKLFF. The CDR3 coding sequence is TGTGCCAGCAGCCCCCGGGGTGAAAAACTGTTTTTT.

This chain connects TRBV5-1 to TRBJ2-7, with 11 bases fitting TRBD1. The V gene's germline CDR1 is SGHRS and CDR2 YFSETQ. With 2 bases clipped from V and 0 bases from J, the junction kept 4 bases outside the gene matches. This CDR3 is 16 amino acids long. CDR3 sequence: CASSFPGTGGSYEQYF. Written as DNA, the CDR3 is TGCGCCAGCAGCTTCCCCGGGACAGGGGGCTCCTACGAGCAGTACTTC.

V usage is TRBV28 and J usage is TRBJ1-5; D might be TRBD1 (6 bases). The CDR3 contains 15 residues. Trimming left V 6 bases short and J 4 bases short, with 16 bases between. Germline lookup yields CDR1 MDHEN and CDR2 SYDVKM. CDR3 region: CASSSRDMENQPQHF. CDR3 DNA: TGTGCCAGCAGCAGCCGGGACATGGAAAATCAGCCCCAGCATTTT.

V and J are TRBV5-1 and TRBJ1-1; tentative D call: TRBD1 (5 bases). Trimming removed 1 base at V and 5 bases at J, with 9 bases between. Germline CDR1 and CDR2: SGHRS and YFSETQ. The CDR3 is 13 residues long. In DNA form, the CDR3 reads TGCGCCAGCAGCTTGACAGGCCGGACTGAAGCTTTCTTT. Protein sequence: CASSLTGRTEAFF.

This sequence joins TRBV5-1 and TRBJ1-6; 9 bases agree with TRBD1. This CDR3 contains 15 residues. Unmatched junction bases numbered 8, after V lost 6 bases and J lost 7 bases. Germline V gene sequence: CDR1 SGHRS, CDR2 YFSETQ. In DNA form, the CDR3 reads TGCGCCAGCAAAATACAGGGGGCAGGAAATTCACCCCTCCACTTT. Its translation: CASKIQGAGNSPLHF. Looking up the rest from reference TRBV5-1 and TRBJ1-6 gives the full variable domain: KAGVTQTPRYLIKTRGQQVTLSCSPISGHRSVSWYQQTPGQGLQFLFEYFSETQRNKGNFPGRFSGRQFSNSRSEMNVSTLELGDSALYLCASKIQGAGNSPLHFGNGTRLTVT.

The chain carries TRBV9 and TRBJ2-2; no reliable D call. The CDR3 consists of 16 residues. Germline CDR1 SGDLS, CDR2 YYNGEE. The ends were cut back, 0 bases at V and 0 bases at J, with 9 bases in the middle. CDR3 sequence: CASSVDPSANTGELFF. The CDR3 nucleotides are TGTGCCAGCAGCGTAGATCCGAGCGCGAACACCGGGGAGCTGTTTTTT.

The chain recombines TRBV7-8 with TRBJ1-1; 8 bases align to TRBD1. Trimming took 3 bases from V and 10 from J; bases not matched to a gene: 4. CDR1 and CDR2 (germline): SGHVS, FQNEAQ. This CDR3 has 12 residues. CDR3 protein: CASSFTTGAAFF. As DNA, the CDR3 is TGTGCCAGCAGCTTCACGACAGGGGCAGCTTTCTTT.

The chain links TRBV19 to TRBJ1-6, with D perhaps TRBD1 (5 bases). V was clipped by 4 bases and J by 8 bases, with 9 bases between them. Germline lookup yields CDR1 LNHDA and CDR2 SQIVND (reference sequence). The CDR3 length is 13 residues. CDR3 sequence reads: CASSRWGDSPLHF. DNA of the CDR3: TGTGCCAGTAGTAGGTGGGGGGATTCACCCCTCCACTTT.

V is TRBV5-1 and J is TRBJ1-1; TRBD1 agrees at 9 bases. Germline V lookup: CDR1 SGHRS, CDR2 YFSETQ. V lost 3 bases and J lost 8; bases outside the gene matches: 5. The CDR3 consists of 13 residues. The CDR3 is CASSSGQGREAFF. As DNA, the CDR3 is TGCGCCAGCAGCTCTGGACAGGGGCGGGAAGCTTTCTTT. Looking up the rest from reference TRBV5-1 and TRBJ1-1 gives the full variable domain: KAGVTQTPRYLIKTRGQQVTLSCSPISGHRSVSWYQQTPGQGLQFLFEYFSETQRNKGNFPGRFSGRQFSNSRSEMNVSTLELGDSALYLCASSSGQGREAFFGQGTRLTVV.

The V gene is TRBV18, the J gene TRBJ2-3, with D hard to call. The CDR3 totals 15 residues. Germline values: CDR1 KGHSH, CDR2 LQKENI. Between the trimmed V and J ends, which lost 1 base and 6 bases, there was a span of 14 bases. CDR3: CASSPLAGGSDTQYF. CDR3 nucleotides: TGTGCCAGCTCACCACTGGCAGGTGGTTCCGATACGCAGTATTTT.